The 24 T cell receptor beta chains in this list originate from one sample, sequenced in a study of OX40 agonist ivuxolimab in advanced cancers. Receptor libraries were prepared by the immunoSEQ multiplex PCR assay. As stored in TCRdb, this immuneACCESS dataset retains in-frame rearrangements with V and J assigned. A fraction of the clones does not appear; measured against another copy, unresolved V genes explain less than half of the discrepancy, and the remainder lacks a known reason. This sample holds approximately 44,000 clones; 85% to 95% were observed only once. Jointly, the top ten make up roughly 15% of the sample. The source was CD4+ or CD8+ T cells sorted from blood, collected in a trial of the OX40 agonist ivuxolimab. The receptors originated from an adult with an advanced solid tumor such as melanoma, head and neck, liver or kidney cancer.

V is TRBV9 and J is TRBJ2-1, with D unresolved. Trimming shortened V by 0 bases and J by 3 bases, and 7 bases separated the two germline ends. The V gene's germline CDR1 is SGDLS and CDR2 YYNGEE. This CDR3 comprises 14 residues. The CDR3 loop reads CASSVGEVYNEQFF. In DNA form, the CDR3 reads TGTGCCAGCAGCGTAGGGGAAGTCTACAATGAGCAGTTCTTC.

The chain links TRBV27 to TRBJ2-7; TRBD2 might be the D (5 bases). V gave up 3 bases and J gave up 3 bases, with 9 bases separating them. This CDR3 has 13 residues. CDR1 is MNHEY, CDR2 SMNVEV, per germline (reference sequence). CDR3 region: CASSFLGDYEQYF. The CDR3 bases are TGTGCCAGCAGTTTCCTGGGAGACTACGAGCAGTACTTC.

This clone has just one count. V is TRBV30 and J is TRBJ2-7; D gene ambiguous. The germline V gene has CDR1 GTSNPN and CDR2 SVGIG (reference sequence). CDR3 length: 14 residues. V lost 0 bases and J 6 bases, leaving 15 bases between the germline ends. The CDR3 DNA follows: TGTGCCTGGAGTGTACAACACGGCGAGTTCGAGCAGTACTTC. This gives the protein CAWSVQHGEFEQYF.

Here the CDR3 reads CATSRDRGGTSYEQYF. The CDR3 DNA reads as TGTGCCACCAGCAGAGATCGGGGTGGGACTTCCTACGAGCAGTACTTC. This sequence joins TRBV15 and TRBJ2-7, with TRBD2 as a possible D gene (6 bases). Trimming removed 0 bases from V and 1 base from J, with 13 bases in between. Germline CDR1 reads LNHNV; CDR2 reads YYDKDF (reference sequence). The CDR3 length is 16 residues.

The chain carries TRBV5-1 and TRBJ2-2; D possibly corresponds to TRBD1 (6 bases). V was shortened by 2 bases and J by 6 bases, with 14 bases between the two germline ends. The CDR3 totals 15 residues. Per germline, CDR1 SGHRS and CDR2 YFSETQ. Written as DNA, the CDR3 is TGCGCCAGCAGCTTAGGCCACGCAGGGGCCGGGGAGCTGTTTTTT. The encoded protein is CASSLGHAGAGELFF.

This clone was seen just once. This chain uses TRBV9 with TRBJ1-3; perhaps TRBD1 as D (5 bases). This CDR3 has 15 residues. Germline V gene lookup returns CDR1 SGDLS and CDR2 YYNGEE. V lost 0 bases, J lost 0 bases, and 7 bases lay in between. The CDR3 region has the DNA TGTGCCAGCAGCGTAGATGGGGGCTCTGGAAACACCATATATTTT. Translated, it gives CASSVDGGSGNTIYF.

The J gene is TRBJ2-2, the V gene TRBV28, with a weak D call TRBD2 (6 bases). Trimming left V 8 bases short and J 2 bases short, with 12 bases between. Per germline, CDR1 MDHEN and CDR2 SYDVKM. The CDR3 covers 14 residues. CDR3 sequence: CASSSGLNTGELFF. Here the CDR3 DNA reads TGTGCCAGCTCCTCGGGACTTAACACCGGGGAGCTGTTTTTT.

The rearrangement links TRBV30 to TRBJ2-1, with 9 bases aligning to TRBD2. The CDR3 loop spans 17 amino acids. Germline CDR1 reads GTSNPN; CDR2 reads SVGIG (reference sequence). CDR3 protein: CSLGEREASSSYNEQFF. Here the CDR3 DNA reads TGTTCCCTCGGGGAGCGGGAGGCTTCGAGCTCCTACAATGAGCAGTTCTTC. The full variable domain, rest sourced from reference TRBV30 and TRBJ2-1, is SQTIHQWPATLVQPVGSPLSLECTVEGTSNPNLYWYRQAAGRGLQLLFYSVGIGQISSEVPQNLSASRPQDRQFILSSKKLLLSDSGFYLCSLGEREASSSYNEQFFGPGTRLTVL.

The chain joins TRBV4-2 to TRBJ1-5, with D unclear. There are 15 residues in the CDR3. V dropped 0 bases and J dropped 4 bases, with 10 bases sitting between them. Germline CDR1 and CDR2: LGHNA and YNFKEQ. In nucleotides, the CDR3 is TGTGCCAGCAGCCAAGAAGGCCCGGCTAATCAGCCCCAGCATTTT. Its protein is CASSQEGPANQPQHF.

This clone was seen a single time. The rearrangement links TRBV28 to TRBJ2-2; 8 nucleotides align to TRBD1. V shed 7 bases and J 8 bases; nucleotides not matched to a gene: 15. The CDR3 has 16 amino acids. Germline V gene data show CDR1 as MDHEN and CDR2 as SYDVKM. CDR3 sequence reads: CASTMSGGVALGELFF. CDR3 coding DNA: TGTGCCAGCACCATGTCAGGGGGCGTAGCTTTGGGGGAGCTGTTTTTT.

This chain links TRBV7-9 with TRBJ2-1; no clear D. The germline V and J ends were trimmed by 5 bases and 3 bases, with 14 bases remaining between them. Germline V gene lookup returns CDR1 SEHNR and CDR2 FQNEAQ (reference sequence). This CDR3 region has 15 residues. The CDR3 sequence: CASSQDRAFYNEQFF. The CDR3 bases are TGTGCCAGCAGCCAGGACCGGGCGTTCTACAATGAGCAGTTCTTC.

The chain recombines TRBV11-2 with TRBJ1-3; D possibly corresponds to TRBD1 (5 bases). The germline V gene has CDR1 SGHAT and CDR2 FQNNGV. There are 17 residues in the CDR3. V was trimmed by 1 base and J by 2 bases, leaving 15 bases between them. This CDR3 reads CASSLARGPSPGNTIYF. The CDR3 nucleotides are TGTGCCAGCAGCTTAGCCCGGGGCCCTTCCCCTGGAAACACCATATATTTT. Supplemented by reference TRBV11-2 and TRBJ1-3, the full variable domain reads EAGVAQSPRYKIIEKRQSVAFWCNPISGHATLYWYQQILGQGPKLLIQFQNNGVVDDSQLPKDRFSAERLKGVDSTLKIQPAKLEDSAVYLCASSLARGPSPGNTIYFGEGSWLTVV.

This chain connects TRBV29-1 to TRBJ2-1; no clear D. This CDR3 is 11 amino acids long. The V end was cut by 4 bases, the J end by 5 bases, with 6 bases between. Germline V lookup: CDR1 SQVTM, CDR2 ANQGSEA. DNA for the CDR3: TGCAGCGTTGCAGAGAACAATGAGCAGTTCTTC. Translation gives CSVAENNEQFF.

J is TRBJ1-5 and V is TRBV28; D remains ambiguous. The V end lost 2 bases, the J end lost 5 bases, and 7 bases lay between the germline ends. This CDR3 is 13 amino acids long. CDR1 is MDHEN, CDR2 SYDVKM, per germline. Written as DNA, the CDR3 is TGTGCCAGCAGTTTAGGTAGATATCAGCCCCAGCATTTT. Its protein is CASSLGRYQPQHF.

The chain combines TRBV11-2 with TRBJ2-3, with D unresolved. Trimming left V 5 bases short and J 4 bases short, with 10 bases between. CDR3 size: 13 residues. Germline V gene data show CDR1 as SGHAT and CDR2 as FQNNGV. The CDR3 is CASSIGWADTQYF. Here the CDR3 DNA reads TGTGCCAGCAGCATAGGTTGGGCAGATACGCAGTATTTT.

The J gene is TRBJ2-1, the V gene TRBV27; D possibly corresponds to TRBD2 (5 bases). V lost 10 bases to trimming and J lost 7 bases, with 11 bases between them. The CDR3 runs 11 residues. CDR1 is MNHEY, CDR2 SMNVEV, per germline (reference sequence). In nucleotides, the CDR3 is TGTGCCACCCTTACGGGAAATGAGCAGTTCTTC. Translated: CATLTGNEQFF.

The chain employs TRBV28 and TRBJ2-3; tentatively, D is TRBD1 (6 bases). V was trimmed by 4 bases and J by 1 base, leaving 9 bases between them. The CDR3 extends over 14 amino acids. Germline V gene sequence: CDR1 MDHEN, CDR2 SYDVKM. The DNA for the CDR3 is TGTGCCAGCAGTTGGGGGCAAGGCACAGATACGCAGTATTTT. Amino acid sequence: CASSWGQGTDTQYF.

The V call is TRBV4-1, the J call TRBJ2-1; 10 bases are shared with TRBD2. Germline assignment: CDR1 MGHRA and CDR2 YSYEKL. This CDR3 is built from 15 residues. J gave up 8 bases and V 2 bases, and 6 bases lay outside the gene matches. DNA for the CDR3: TGCGCCAGCAGCCAAACCGCTAGCGGGAGCTATGAGCAGTTCTTC. Its protein product is CASSQTASGSYEQFF.

The chain is built from TRBV27 and TRBJ2-5; D is ambiguous. The J call is in doubt because the DNA end fits TRBJ2-7 better. The germline V gene has CDR1 MNHEY and CDR2 SMNVEV (reference sequence). The CDR3 sequence is 15 residues long. The CDR3 protein is CASSLSFPEINEQYF. CDR3 DNA: TGTGCCAGCAGTTTGTCATTCCCCGAGATAAACGAGCAGTACTTC.

The chain uses TRBV7-2 and TRBJ2-1, with a tentative D call TRBD2 (5 bases). V was trimmed by 5 bases and J by 0 bases, leaving 14 bases between them. Germline values: CDR1 SGHTA, CDR2 FQGNSA. The CDR3 is 16 amino acids. The CDR3 coding sequence is TGTGCCAGCAGCCCCAACGGGATTCCCTCCTACAATGAGCAGTTCTTC. Encoded protein: CASSPNGIPSYNEQFF.

The chain employs TRBV5-8 and TRBJ2-7, with D possibly matching TRBD1 (6 bases). Trimming took off 6 bases at V and 6 bases at J, with 13 bases between the two ends. Germline V gene data show CDR1 as SGHTS and CDR2 as YDEGEE. The CDR3 extends over 12 amino acids. As DNA, the CDR3 is TGTGCCAGCACCAACACAGGGCGCGAGCAGTACTTC. It codes for CASTNTGREQYF. Together with reference TRBV5-8 and TRBJ2-7, the CDR3 gives the full variable domain: EAGVTQSPTHLIKTRGQQATLRCSPISGHTSVYWYQQALGLGLQFLLWYDEGEERNRGNFPPRFSGRQFPNYSSELNVNALELEDSALYLCASTNTGREQYFGPGTRLTVT.

This chain uses TRBV30 with TRBJ2-1, with D perhaps TRBD2 (5 bases). V lost 0 bases and J lost 7, with 16 bases in between. There are 15 residues in the CDR3. Germline assignment: CDR1 GTSNPN and CDR2 SVGIG (reference sequence). This CDR3 is CAWSVLESGPNEQFF. For the CDR3, the DNA is TGTGCCTGGAGTGTATTGGAGAGCGGCCCTAATGAGCAGTTCTTC.

V usage is TRBV11-2 and J usage is TRBJ2-5, with TRBD1 matching 8 bases. The trim removed 1 base at V and 1 base at J, leaving 2 bases unmatched. This CDR3 is 15 amino acids long. Germline CDR1 is SGHAT and CDR2 is FQNNGV. The CDR3 DNA follows: TGTGCCAGCAGCTTAGTTGGGACAGGCCAAGAGACCCAGTACTTC. Its protein is CASSLVGTGQETQYF.

The chain has TRBV30 and TRBJ2-5; D call uncertain. CDR3 length equals 11 residues. Germline CDR1 is GTSNPN and CDR2 is SVGIG (reference sequence). Trimming shortened V by 2 bases and J by 2 bases, and 3 bases separated the two germline ends. CDR3: CAWSTQETQYF. DNA of the CDR3: TGTGCCTGGAGTACACAAGAGACCCAGTACTTC.